This TCR beta chain was found in a study of cytomegalovirus exposure and HLA in healthy donors. As for this clone: What it binds is unknown.

V lost 3 bases to trimming and J lost 5 bases; unmatched junction nucleotides: 9. The CDR3 spans 15 residues. Germline V gene data show CDR1 as MGHRA and CDR2 as YSYEKL. Sequenced by immunoSEQ multiplex PCR; TCRdb stores in-frame clones only, minus some. The table has approximately 120,000 clones, approximately 90% seen once; the top ten hold under 2%. Points from the study as a whole: Reports indicated that the classifier achieved high specificity and sensitivity in diagnosing cytomegalovirus status. In vitro experiments confirmed that three CMV-associated chains were specific for CMV antigens. The authors listed some 150 TCR beta chains as cytomegalovirus-associated.

The approximately 120-subject validation cohort, separate from the roughly 670-subject first cohort, included the donors. Sequenced: PBMCs. This clonotype was obtained from a woman aged 18-29 years in good health and CMV-seronegative. J is TRBJ2-5 and V is TRBV4-1, with 7 bases aligning to TRBD2. The CDR3 DNA reads as TGCGCCAGCAGCCACCCTGGCCTAGCGGTTGAGACCCAGTACTTC. Translated: CASSHPGLAVETQYF.